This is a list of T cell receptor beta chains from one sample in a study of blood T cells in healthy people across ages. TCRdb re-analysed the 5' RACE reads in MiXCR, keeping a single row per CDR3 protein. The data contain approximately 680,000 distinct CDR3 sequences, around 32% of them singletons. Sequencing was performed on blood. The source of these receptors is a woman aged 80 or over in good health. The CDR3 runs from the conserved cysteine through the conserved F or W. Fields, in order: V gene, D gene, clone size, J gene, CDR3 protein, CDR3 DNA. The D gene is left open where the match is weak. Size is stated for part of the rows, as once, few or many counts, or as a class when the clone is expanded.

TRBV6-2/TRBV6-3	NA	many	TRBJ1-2	CAITQGGSNYGYTF	TGTGCCATCACCCAAGGTGGATCTAACTATGGCTACACCTTC
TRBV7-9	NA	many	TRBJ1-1	CASSQPPGQLNTEAFF	TGTGCCAGCAGCCAACCACCGGGACAACTGAACACTGAAGCTTTCTTT
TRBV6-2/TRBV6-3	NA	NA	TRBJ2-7	CASSWADNSYEQYF	TGTGCCAGCAGCTGGGCGGACAACAGCTACGAGCAGTACTTC
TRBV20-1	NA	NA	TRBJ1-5	CNALQERGNNQPQHF	TGCAATGCACTACAGGAGAGAGGAAACAATCAGCCCCAGCATTTT
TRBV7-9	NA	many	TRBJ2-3	CASSLAFCQDFAHTDTQYF	TGTGCCAGCAGCTTAGCTTTTTGCCAGGATTTCGCCCACACAGATACGCAGTATTTT
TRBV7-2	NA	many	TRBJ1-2	CASSSPGRHYGYTF	TGTGCCAGCAGCTCTCCGGGACGGCACTATGGCTACACCTTC
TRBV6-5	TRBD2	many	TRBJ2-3	CASRHRGGATDTQYF	TGTGCCAGCAGACACCGCGGGGGGGCCACAGATACGCAGTATTTT
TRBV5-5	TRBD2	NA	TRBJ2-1	CASAASGVYNEQFF	TGTGCCAGCGCCGCTAGCGGGGTCTACAATGAGCAGTTCTTC
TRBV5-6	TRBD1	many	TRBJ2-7	CASSGWGQGSREQYF	TGTGCCAGCAGCGGATGGGGACAGGGGTCACGCGAGCAGTACTTC
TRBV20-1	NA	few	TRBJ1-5	CSAQEGGVEYQPQHF	TGCAGTGCCCAGGAGGGAGGAGTCGAGTATCAGCCCCAGCATTTT
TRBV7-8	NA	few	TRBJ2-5	CASSPQGMWETQYF	TGTGCCAGCAGCCCCCAGGGGATGTGGGAGACCCAGTACTTC
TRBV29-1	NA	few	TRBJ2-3	CSGARIGDGTDTQYF	TGCAGCGGAGCCCGGATTGGGGACGGGACAGATACGCAGTATTTT
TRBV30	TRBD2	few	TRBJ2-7	CAWSVGLAESEQYF	TGTGCCTGGAGTGTAGGTCTAGCGGAATCCGAGCAGTACTTC
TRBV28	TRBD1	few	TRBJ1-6	CASSKDRGNSPLHF	TGTGCCAGCAGCAAGGACAGGGGTAATTCACCCCTCCACTTT
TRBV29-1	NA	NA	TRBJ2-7	CSVAKGEAQYF	TGCAGCGTTGCCAAAGGGGAGGCCCAGTACTTC
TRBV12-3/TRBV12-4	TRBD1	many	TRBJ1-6	CASTRTGVYNSPLHF	TGTGCCAGCACTCGGACAGGGGTCTATAATTCACCCCTCCACTTT
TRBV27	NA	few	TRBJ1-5	CASSLFGGRGYSNQPQHF	TGTGCCAGCAGTTTATTCGGGGGGCGAGGGTATAGCAATCAGCCCCAGCATTTT
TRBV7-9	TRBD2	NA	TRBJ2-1	CASSPAGTSGGISYNEQFF	TGTGCCAGCAGCCCAGCCGGGACTAGCGGGGGGATATCCTACAATGAGCAGTTCTTC
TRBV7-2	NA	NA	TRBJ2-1	CASRLGVSSYNEQFF	TGTGCCAGCAGACTCGGGGTATCGTCCTACAATGAGCAGTTCTTC
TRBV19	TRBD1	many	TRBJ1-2	CASRVGQADYGYTF	TGTGCCAGTAGAGTTGGACAGGCTGACTATGGCTACACCTTC
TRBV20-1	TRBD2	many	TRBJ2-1	CSAGTSGGYNEQFF	TGCAGTGCGGGGACTAGCGGGGGTTACAATGAGCAGTTCTTC
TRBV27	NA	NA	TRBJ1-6	CASSYNRVDGSPLHF	TGTGCCAGCAGCTATAACAGGGTAGACGGTTCACCCCTCCACTTT
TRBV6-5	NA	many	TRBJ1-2	CASSYSRQYNYGYTF	TGTGCCAGCAGTTACTCTCGACAGTATAACTATGGCTACACCTTC
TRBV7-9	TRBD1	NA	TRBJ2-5	CASSLAGDRYQETQYF	TGTGCCAGCAGCTTAGCCGGGGACAGGTACCAAGAGACCCAGTACTTC
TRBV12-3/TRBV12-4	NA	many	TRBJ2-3	CASSSPRDTQYF	TGTGCCAGCAGTTCACCCCGAGATACGCAGTATTTT
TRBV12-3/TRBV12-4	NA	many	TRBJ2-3	CASTSGAGSDTQYF	TGTGCCAGCACTTCAGGGGCGGGGTCAGATACGCAGTATTTT
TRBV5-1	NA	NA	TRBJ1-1	CASSLSGSVAEAFF	TGCGCCAGCAGCTTGTCGGGGAGCGTAGCTGAAGCTTTCTTT
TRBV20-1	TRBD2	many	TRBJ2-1	CSARAWGTTYNEQFF	TGCAGTGCTCGGGCTTGGGGGACTACCTACAATGAGCAGTTCTTC
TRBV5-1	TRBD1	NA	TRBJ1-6	CASSEGARSPLHF	TGCGCCAGCAGCGAGGGGGCTCGTTCACCCCTCCACTTT
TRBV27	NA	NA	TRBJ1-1	CASSRRSGADTEAFF	TGTGCCAGCAGTCGAAGGTCAGGGGCAGACACTGAAGCTTTCTTT
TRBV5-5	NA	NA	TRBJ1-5	CASSLSAGRDNQPQHF	TGTGCCAGCAGCTTGTCGGCAGGGAGGGACAATCAGCCCCAGCATTTT
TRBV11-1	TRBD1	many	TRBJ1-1	CASSLLTGGNTEAFF	TGTGCCAGCAGCTTATTGACAGGGGGGAACACTGAAGCTTTCTTT
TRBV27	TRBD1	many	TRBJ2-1	CASSLYRDRGYNEQFF	TGTGCCAGCAGTTTATACCGGGACAGGGGATACAATGAGCAGTTCTTC
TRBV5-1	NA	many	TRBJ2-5	CASSPPYNENSETQYF	TGCGCCAGCAGCCCTCCTTATAATGAGAATTCGGAGACCCAGTACTTC
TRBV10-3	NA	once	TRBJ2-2	CAISEMDNVAGELFF	TGTGCCATCAGTGAAATGGACAATGTGGCCGGGGAGCTGTTTTTT